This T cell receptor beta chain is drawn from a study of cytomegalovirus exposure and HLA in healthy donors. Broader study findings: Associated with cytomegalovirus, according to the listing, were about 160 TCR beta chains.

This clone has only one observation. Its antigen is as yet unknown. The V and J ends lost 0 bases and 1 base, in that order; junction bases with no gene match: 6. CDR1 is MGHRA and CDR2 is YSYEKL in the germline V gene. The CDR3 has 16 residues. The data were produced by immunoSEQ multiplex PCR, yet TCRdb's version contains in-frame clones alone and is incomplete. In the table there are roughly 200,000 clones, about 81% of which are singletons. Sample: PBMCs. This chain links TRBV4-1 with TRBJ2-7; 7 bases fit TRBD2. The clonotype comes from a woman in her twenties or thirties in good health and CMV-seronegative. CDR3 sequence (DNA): TGCGCCAGCAGCCAAGATATAAGCGGGGTATCCTACGAGCAGTACTTC. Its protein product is CASSQDISGVSYEQYF.